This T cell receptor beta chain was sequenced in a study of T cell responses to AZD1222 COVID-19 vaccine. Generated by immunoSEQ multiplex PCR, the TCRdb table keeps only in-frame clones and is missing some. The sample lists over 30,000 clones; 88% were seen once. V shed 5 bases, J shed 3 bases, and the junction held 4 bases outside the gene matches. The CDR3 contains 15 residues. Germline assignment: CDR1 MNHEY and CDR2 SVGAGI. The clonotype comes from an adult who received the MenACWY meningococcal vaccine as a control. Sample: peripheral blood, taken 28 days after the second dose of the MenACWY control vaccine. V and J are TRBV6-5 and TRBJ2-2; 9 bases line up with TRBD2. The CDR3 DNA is TGTGCCAGCAGTCTTCTAGCGGGACACACCGGGGAGCTGTTTTTT. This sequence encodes CASSLLAGHTGELFF.